These 21 T cell receptor beta chains were sequenced from one sample in a study of T-cell reconstitution after alpha-beta-depleted transplantation in children. The TCRbeta library incorporated unique molecular identifiers. In TCRdb, the PCR reads were re-called with MiXCR into one record per CDR3 protein. The sample includes about a million distinct CDR3 sequences, 25% to 30% seen only once; the top ten take 28%. Sequencing was performed on PBMCs, mostly from graft donor cells, taken 360 days after TCRalphabeta/CD19-depleted stem cell transplant. These receptors were taken from a boy less than two years old who had a stem cell transplant for SCID, so the T cells may come from the graft donor.

This chain connects TRBV12-3 or TRBV12-4 to TRBJ1-4; perhaps TRBD1 as D (5 bases). This CDR3 region has 16 residues. The germline V and J ends were trimmed by 4 bases and 2 bases, with 14 bases remaining between them. For the CDR3, the DNA is TGTGCCAGCAGTTCCGGGGCCCAGTGGACTAATGAAAAACTGTTTTTT. Residues: CASSSGAQWTNEKLFF.

This clonotype was detected only a few times. V is TRBV12-3 or TRBV12-4 and J is TRBJ2-1, with TRBD2 matching over 10 bases. This CDR3 is 14 amino acids long. Germline trimming cut 3 bases from V and 15 bases from J; bases unmatched to any gene: 11. DNA of the CDR3: TGTGCCAGCAGTTTTGGGCTAGCGGGGGCCCCCATGTTCTTC. Its protein product is CASSFGLAGAPMFF.

The genes are TRBV3-1 and TRBJ1-5; D ambiguous. Germline V lookup: CDR1 LGHDT, CDR2 YNNKEL (reference sequence). This CDR3 contains 15 residues. V was clipped by 4 bases and J by 5 bases, with 15 bases between them. DNA of the CDR3: TGTGCCAGCAGCCCCAGACACGACCCAGATCAGCCCCAGCATTTT. Translated, it gives CASSPRHDPDQPQHF.

The J gene is TRBJ2-1, the V gene TRBV5-1, with TRBD2 matching over 8 bases. With V trimmed by 4 bases and J by 5 bases, 8 bases remained unmatched. In germline, CDR1 is SGHRS, CDR2 YFSETQ. CDR3 length: 15 amino acids. CDR3 in amino acids: CASSPYSGVDNEQFF. The CDR3 nucleotides are TGCGCCAGCAGCCCCTATAGCGGGGTGGACAATGAGCAGTTCTTC.

The chain employs TRBV6-1 and TRBJ1-5; TRBD1 might be the D (6 bases). Per germline, CDR1 MNHNS and CDR2 SASEGT. V was pared by 10 bases and J by 6 bases, with 19 bases between. This CDR3 comprises 14 residues. CDR3 amino acids: CANSQGWGFQPQHF. The CDR3 coding sequence is TGTGCCAATTCACAGGGATGGGGGTTTCAGCCCCAGCATTTT.

Only a few counts were recorded for this clonotype. The gene calls are TRBV6-5 and TRBJ2-2; TRBD2 matches 8 bases. This CDR3 has 16 residues. The germline CDR1 and CDR2 sequences are MNHEY and SVGAGI. Trimming removed 2 bases from V and 4 bases from J; junction bases left unmatched: 6. In DNA, the CDR3 is TGTGCCAGCAGTTACGCGGGGGGCGCGGGCACCGGGGAGCTGTTTTTT. Amino acid sequence: CASSYAGGAGTGELFF.

This clonotype occurred a few times. The V gene is TRBV29-1, the J gene TRBJ2-3; D not certain. With 7 bases removed from V and 2 bases from J, the gap between germline ends came to 13 bases. This CDR3 region has 13 residues. Looked up from germline, CDR1 is SQVTM and CDR2 is ANQGSEA. CDR3 nucleotide sequence: TGCAGCGCTTCTGGGCGGAACACAGATACGCAGTATTTT. Its translation: CSASGRNTDTQYF.

There are a few counts of this clonotype. The rearrangement joins TRBV15 to TRBJ2-3, with TRBD2 matching 8 bases. The CDR3 runs 18 residues. With 5 bases clipped from V and 3 bases from J, the junction kept 16 bases outside the gene matches. The germline V gene encodes CDR1 LNHNV and CDR2 YYDKDF (reference sequence). CDR3 DNA sequence: TGTGCCACCAGCGCGCCAGGCGTTTTAGCGGGGTTGACAGATACGCAGTATTTT. Residues: CATSAPGVLAGLTDTQYF.

This chain joins TRBV11-2 and TRBJ2-1; D is uncertain. Deletions cut 1 base from V and 12 bases from J, with 10 bases between. This CDR3 contains 12 residues. Per germline, CDR1 SGHAT and CDR2 FQNNGV. CDR3 sequence: CASSLARTVQFF. CDR3 DNA: TGTGCCAGCAGCTTAGCCCGGACGGTGCAGTTCTTC.

This clonotype has only a few counts. The chain links TRBV6-1 to TRBJ2-7, with 9 bases lining up with TRBD1. V shed 6 bases and J 3 bases; nucleotides not matched to a gene: 6. Germline loops: CDR1 MNHNS, CDR2 SASEGT. This CDR3 comprises 14 residues. The CDR3: CASSHRGPYYEQYF. The CDR3 DNA is TGTGCCAGCAGCCACAGGGGGCCCTACTACGAGCAGTACTTC.

V gene TRBV5-5 combines with J gene TRBJ2-7; 8 bases line up with TRBD2. The ends lost 3 bases at V and 2 bases at J; junction bases unmatched: 7. The CDR3 loop spans 15 amino acids. CDR1 is SGHKS, CDR2 YYEKEE, per germline (reference sequence). CDR3 residues: CASSSGGIPTYEQYF. The CDR3 bases are TGTGCCAGCAGCTCGGGGGGGATCCCAACCTACGAGCAGTACTTC. Based on the CDR3 plus reference TRBV5-5 and TRBJ2-7, the full variable domain is DAGVTQSPTHLIKTRGQQVTLRCSPISGHKSVSWYQQVLGQGPQFIFQYYEKEERGRGNFPDRFSARQFPNYSSELNVNALLLGDSALYLCASSSGGIPTYEQYFGPGTRLTVT.

This chain joins TRBV20-1 and TRBJ1-2; D gene uncertain. Trimming took 0 bases from V and 7 from J, leaving 3 bases between them. The CDR3 has 10 amino acids. CDR1 and CDR2 (germline): DFQATT, SNEGSKA (reference sequence). The DNA of the CDR3 is TGCAGTGCTAGAGACGCTGGCTACACCTTC. Translation gives CSARDAGYTF.

This clonotype came up a few times. This chain uses TRBV4-1 with TRBJ2-5, with 7 bases lining up with TRBD2. The CDR3 extends over 18 amino acids. With 0 bases clipped from V and 0 bases from J, the junction kept 10 bases outside the gene matches. Germline CDR1 and CDR2: MGHRA and YSYEKL. The CDR3, as DNA: TGCGCCAGCAGCCAAGATCGGGGAGGGAATGGATACCAAGAGACCCAGTACTTC. This translates into CASSQDRGGNGYQETQYF.

A few counts support this clonotype. V is TRBV7-8 and J is TRBJ1-1; no reliable D call. This CDR3 region has 14 residues. Trimming left V 2 bases short and J 0 bases short, with 7 bases between. Germline-derived CDR1 and CDR2 are SGHVS and FQNEAQ. CDR3: CASSLNYLNTEAFF. In nucleotides, the CDR3 is TGTGCCAGCAGCTTAAACTACTTGAACACTGAAGCTTTCTTT.

This clonotype was seen only a few times. The chain is built from TRBV27 and TRBJ2-5, with D perhaps matching TRBD1 (6 bases). This CDR3 is 14 amino acids long. Germline V CDR1 and CDR2: MNHEY, SMNVEV (reference sequence). Deletions cut 8 bases from V and 2 bases from J, with 15 bases between. CDR3 region: CASAHRDIQETQYF. The CDR3 bases are TGTGCCAGCGCTCACCGGGACATTCAAGAGACCCAGTACTTC.

J is TRBJ1-2 and V is TRBV5-1; D unresolved. There are 13 residues in the CDR3. Germline values: CDR1 SGHRS, CDR2 YFSETQ. The V and J ends lost 1 base and 6 bases respectively, with 10 bases between them. CDR3 nucleotides: TGCGCCAGCAGCTTGATCCCAGATAATGGCTACACCTTC. Protein sequence: CASSLIPDNGYTF.

The rearrangement links TRBV5-1 to TRBJ1-1, with 9 bases aligning to TRBD1. CDR3 length: 15 amino acids. J was trimmed by 1 base and V by 4 bases; bases with no gene match: 5. The germline V gene has CDR1 SGHRS and CDR2 YFSETQ. CDR3 nucleotide sequence: TGCGCCAGCAGCCGTACGGGACAGGGGAACACTGAAGCTTTCTTT. Its translation: CASSRTGQGNTEAFF.

The gene calls are TRBV5-1 and TRBJ1-2, with 7 positions matching TRBD1. CDR3 length: 14 amino acids. Germline V gene lookup returns CDR1 SGHRS and CDR2 YFSETQ. V shed 4 bases and J 8 bases; nucleotides not matched to a gene: 11. In DNA form, the CDR3 reads TGCGCCAGCAGCCTCCGGACAGGAGGAGAGGGCTACACCTTC. As protein: CASSLRTGGEGYTF.

This clonotype was picked up a small number of times. This chain connects TRBV20-1 to TRBJ1-5; D possibly corresponds to TRBD1 (6 bases). Trimming left V 0 bases short and J 10 bases short, with 19 bases between. CDR3 length: 15 amino acids. Germline V gene lookup returns CDR1 DFQATT and CDR2 SNEGSKA (reference sequence). The CDR3 DNA follows: TGCAGTGCTAGAGATCTGTGGCAGATGGGGGGCCCCCAGCATTTT. Its translation: CSARDLWQMGGPQHF.

This chain links TRBV5-1 with TRBJ2-3; TRBD1 matches at 7 bases. This CDR3 spans 15 amino acids. Germline CDR1 SGHRS, CDR2 YFSETQ. V lost 1 base and J lost 0; bases outside the gene matches: 2. The CDR3 DNA reads TGCGCCAGCAGCTTGTACAGGGGAAGCACAGATACGCAGTATTTT. It codes for CASSLYRGSTDTQYF.

This clonotype was observed a handful of times. At one end the junction does not follow the germline gene, possibly because of a read error. The J gene is TRBJ1-1, the V gene TRBV7-9; possible D gene TRBD1, 5 bases. Germline CDR1 is SEHNR and CDR2 is FQNEAQ (reference sequence). The CDR3 spans 16 residues. CDR3 coding DNA: TGTGCCAGCAGTTCCAAAGGAGGGGTGGGAGGCACTGAAGCGGTCTTT. Amino acids: CASSSKGGVGGTEAVF.